The 9 T cell receptor beta chains below come from one sample, sequenced in a study of graft-versus-host responses after intestinal transplantation. Their antigens are not known. Clones were read by immunoSEQ multiplex PCR, and TCRdb kept only the in-frame ones, dropping some. This repertoire shows about 71,000 clones, about nine tenths found once; its top ten account for about 1.3%. Sequenced material: unstimulated CD8+ T cells sorted from spleen or lymph node cells, taken before intestinal transplant. The receptors come from a human donor who received an intestinal transplant.

This rearrangement joins TRBV27 to TRBJ2-5, with 11 bases identical to TRBD2. With 9 bases clipped from V and 0 bases from J, the junction kept 15 bases outside the gene matches. In germline, CDR1 is MNHEY, CDR2 SMNVEV (reference sequence). This CDR3 has 18 amino acids. CDR3 loop: CARGLGLAGGRYQETQYF. The DNA of the CDR3 is TGTGCCAGGGGCCTGGGGCTAGCGGGGGGCAGGTACCAAGAGACCCAGTACTTC.

This chain connects TRBV2 to TRBJ1-2; 8 bases map to TRBD1. The CDR3 contains 15 residues. The ends lost 5 bases at V and 3 bases at J; junction bases unmatched: 8. Germline CDR1 is SNHLY and CDR2 is FYNNEI. The CDR3 DNA sequence: TGTGCCAGCAGTCCGGACAGGGCGGGTGACTATGGCTACACCTTC. It specifies CASSPDRAGDYGYTF.

The chain links TRBV2 to TRBJ1-6, with D possibly TRBD1 on 6 matching bases. The CDR3 consists of 17 residues. Germline V gives CDR1 SNHLY, CDR2 FYNNEI. V lost 6 bases and J lost 3, with 18 bases in between. The CDR3 spells CASSPTGTQNYNSPLHF. CDR3 coding DNA: TGTGCCAGCAGCCCCACCGGGACACAAAACTATAATTCACCCCTCCACTTT.

V usage is TRBV2 and J usage is TRBJ2-7, with 7 bases matching TRBD2. Unmatched junction bases numbered 11, after V lost 6 bases and J lost 0 bases. CDR3 length equals 16 residues. The germline CDR1 and CDR2 sequences are SNHLY and FYNNEI. The chain's CDR3 is CASSVVWGGISYEQYF. CDR3 in DNA: TGTGCCAGCAGCGTGGTTTGGGGGGGAATCTCCTACGAGCAGTACTTC.

The V and J genes are TRBV7-2 and TRBJ1-2; D perhaps matches TRBD1 (5 bases). The CDR3 length is 14 residues. The germline V and J ends were trimmed by 0 bases and 6 bases, with 11 bases remaining between them. CDR1 and CDR2 (germline): SGHTA, FQGNSA. Written as DNA, the CDR3 is TGTGCCAGCAGCTTAGCTGTATCAGGGAATGGCTACACCTTC. Translated, it gives CASSLAVSGNGYTF.

This clone came up a few times. The chain uses TRBV5-6 and TRBJ2-7; D perhaps matches TRBD2 (6 bases). This CDR3 contains 14 residues. Trimming shortened V by 4 bases and J by 3 bases, and 14 bases separated the two germline ends. CDR1 is SGHDT, CDR2 YYEEEE, per germline. The CDR3 loop is CASSPRLRGYEQYF. CDR3 sequence (DNA): TGTGCCAGCAGCCCCCGACTGCGGGGCTACGAGCAGTACTTC.

The V gene is TRBV9, the J gene TRBJ1-5; D unresolved. The CDR3 has 13 residues. Trimming shortened V by 4 bases and J by 4 bases, and 9 bases separated the two germline ends. CDR1 is SGDLS, CDR2 YYNGEE, per germline. CDR3 in amino acids: CASSPFGNQPQHF. CDR3 bases: TGTGCCAGCAGCCCCTTCGGGAATCAGCCCCAGCATTTT.

This clone has just one count. This CDR3 reads CASSPGTSGEETQYF. CDR3 coding DNA: TGTGCCAGCAGCCCCGGGACTAGCGGGGAAGAGACCCAGTACTTC. The chain is built from TRBV11-2 and TRBJ2-5; 13 positions agree with TRBD2. CDR1 is SGHAT and CDR2 is FQNNGV in the germline V gene. CDR3 length: 15 amino acids. V lost 5 bases to trimming and J lost 3 bases; unmatched junction nucleotides: 3. Combining the CDR3 with reference TRBV11-2 and TRBJ2-5 gives the whole variable domain EAGVAQSPRYKIIEKRQSVAFWCNPISGHATLYWYQQILGQGPKLLIQFQNNGVVDDSQLPKDRFSAERLKGVDSTLKIQPAKLEDSAVYLCASSPGTSGEETQYFGPGTRLLVL.

V gene TRBV7-2 combines with J gene TRBJ2-1; D not certain. The V gene's germline CDR1 is SGHTA and CDR2 FQGNSA. The ends were cut back, 0 bases at V and 9 bases at J, with 6 bases in the middle. This CDR3 spans 12 amino acids. The CDR3 DNA reads TGTGCCAGCAGCTTAGCGGTCGGTGAGCAGTTCTTC. This sequence encodes CASSLAVGEQFF.